This TCR beta chain was recovered during a study of technical replicates of blood from a handful of donors. V trimming: 0 bases; J trimming: 4 bases; junction bases outside the gene matches: 4. The V gene's germline CDR1 is SGHRS and CDR2 YFSETQ. This CDR3 has 15 residues. Generated by immunoSEQ multiplex PCR, the TCRdb table keeps only in-frame clones and is missing some. The sample yields over 50,000 clones, about 86% seen once. The sequence derives from a human donor in good health. Some clones in this sample may be carry-over from other donors' samples. Sequencing used PBMCs. The chain carries TRBV5-1 and TRBJ2-5, with 9 bases aligning to TRBD2. In DNA, the CDR3 is TGCGCCAGCAGCTTGGGTGGTAGCGGGGGAGAGACCCAGTACTTC. This sequence encodes CASSLGGSGGETQYF.